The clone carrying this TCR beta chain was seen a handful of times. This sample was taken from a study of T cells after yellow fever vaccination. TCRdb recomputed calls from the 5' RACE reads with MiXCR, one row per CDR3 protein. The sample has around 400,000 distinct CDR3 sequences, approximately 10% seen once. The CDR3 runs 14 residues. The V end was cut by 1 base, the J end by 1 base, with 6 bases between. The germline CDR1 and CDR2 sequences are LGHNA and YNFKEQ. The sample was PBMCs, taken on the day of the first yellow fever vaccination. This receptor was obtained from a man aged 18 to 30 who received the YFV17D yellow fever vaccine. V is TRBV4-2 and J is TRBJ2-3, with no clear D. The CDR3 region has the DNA TGTGCCAGCAGCCAAGCGCACGGCACAGATACGCAGTATTTT. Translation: CASSQAHGTDTQYF.